This entry concerns a single T cell receptor (beta chain). No antigen is known for it. The V gene's germline CDR1 is SGHVS and CDR2 FQNEAQ. The CDR3 length is 14 residues. Trimming pared 5 bases from V and 3 bases from J, leaving 13 bases between. This sample is part of a study of T cell clones after liver transplantation. Across the study: TCRbeta sequencing after a pre-transplant mixed lymphocyte reaction identified graft-donor-reactive clones, later tracked in post-transplant blood. Three of the eight recipients were HCV-positive; the rest had non-autoimmune, non-viral transplant indications. Study-level results: Graft donor-reactive T cells may have migrated into the graft rather than being deleted.

Using immunoSEQ multiplex PCR, the repertoire was profiled, and TCRdb retains in-frame clones only, with some absent. The profile shows about 120,000 clones, approximately 90% of them singletons. CD3+CD4+ and CD3+CD8+ cells were FACS-sorted from thawed unstimulated PBMCs. The sequence came from a human patient who received a liver transplant. The graft donor may account for some of the T cells. J is TRBJ2-5 and V is TRBV7-8; D is possibly TRBD2 (5 bases). The starting material was CD4+ T cells from blood, obtained 12 months after liver transplant. The CDR3 loop reads CASSVNPGKETQYF. The CDR3 region has the DNA TGTGCCAGCAGCGTCAACCCGGGAAAAGAGACCCAGTACTTC.